This entry features one T cell receptor beta chain sequence. This sample is drawn from a study of technical replicates of blood from several donors. Libraries were prepared by immunoSEQ multiplex PCR; TCRdb keeps only in-frame clonotypes and omits some of them. Of around 60,000 clones in the sample, less than 90% were seen once. Germline V gene sequence: CDR1 SNHLY, CDR2 FYNNEI. CDR3 length: 15 residues. With V trimmed by 6 bases and J by 1 base, 2 bases remained unmatched. Sequencing used PBMCs. The sequence came from a human donor in good health. Some clones in this sample may be carry-over from other donors' samples. The chain combines TRBV2 with TRBJ2-2, with 10 positions matching TRBD2. This CDR3 is CASRERGGNTGELFF. CDR3 nucleotides: TGTGCCAGCAGGGAGCGGGGGGGGAACACCGGGGAGCTGTTTTTT. Using reference TRBV2 and TRBJ2-2 for the parts outside the CDR3, the full variable domain is EPEVTQTPSHQVTQMGQEVILRCVPISNHLYFYWYRQILGQKVEFLVSFYNNEISEKSEIFDDQFSVERPDGSNFTLKIRSTKLEDSAMYFCASRERGGNTGELFFGEGSRLTVL.